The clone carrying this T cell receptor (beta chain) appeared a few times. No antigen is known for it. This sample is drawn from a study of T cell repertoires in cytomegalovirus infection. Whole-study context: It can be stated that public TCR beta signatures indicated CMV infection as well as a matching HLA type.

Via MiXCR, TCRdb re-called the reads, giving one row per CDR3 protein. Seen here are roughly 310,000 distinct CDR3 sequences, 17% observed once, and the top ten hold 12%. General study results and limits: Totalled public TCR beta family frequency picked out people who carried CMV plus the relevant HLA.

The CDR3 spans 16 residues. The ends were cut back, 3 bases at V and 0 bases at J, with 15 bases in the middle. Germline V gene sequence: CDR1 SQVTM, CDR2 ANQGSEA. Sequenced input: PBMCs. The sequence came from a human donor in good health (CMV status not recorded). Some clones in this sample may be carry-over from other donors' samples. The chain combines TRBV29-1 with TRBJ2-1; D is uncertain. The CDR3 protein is CSVDSPRESSYNEQFF. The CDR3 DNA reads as TGCAGCGTTGACTCCCCAAGGGAAAGCTCCTACAATGAGCAGTTCTTC.